This T cell receptor beta chain was captured by sequencing in a study of cytomegalovirus exposure and HLA in healthy donors. Across the whole study: In a later analysis, the 130 or so validation repertoires were reported to have used the same platform as the 666 first-cohort repertoires.

This clone has a handful of counts. Its cognate antigen is unknown. CDR3 length: 14 amino acids. The germline V gene has CDR1 MNHNS and CDR2 SASEGT. V lost 5 bases to trimming and J lost 8 bases; unmatched junction nucleotides: 8. Repertoires were generated with immunoSEQ multiplex PCR, while TCRdb's copy carries only in-frame clones and drops some. The sample has some 350,000 clones; about 85% are singletons. General study results and limits: Overall, approximately 150 TCR beta chains were annotated as cytomegalovirus-associated. The tendency of first-cohort TCR clusters to co-occur in the 100 to 150 validation repertoires was identified by a subsequent analysis.

The sample consisted of PBMCs. This sequence was found in a woman aged 25 to 39 in good health and CMV-seropositive. V gene TRBV6-1 combines with J gene TRBJ1-4; 7 positions match TRBD1. The CDR3 sequence: CASSQGTASEKLFF. The CDR3 DNA reads as TGTGCCAGCAGTCAGGGGACAGCATCCGAAAAACTGTTTTTT.